This T cell receptor (beta chain) was captured by sequencing in a study of long-term antiretroviral therapy in people with HIV. There were roughly 0.95-11 million cryopreserved PBMC in the samples before DNA extraction. Samples were assayed with immunoSEQ v3.0 at survey level. It was roughly 40,000-55,000 T-cell genomes per sample that sequencing targeted. TCRdb's table, derived via immunoSEQ multiplex PCR, lists solely in-frame clones and lacks some. The sample comprises 35,000 to 45,000 clones, roughly four fifths of which are singletons, and 6.2% rests with the top ten. The CDR3 runs to 14 residues. Germline-derived CDR1 and CDR2 are SGHDT and YYEEEE. V was pared by 4 bases and J by 4 bases, with 14 bases between. For this clone: Its antigen remains unknown.

Findings and limits, study-wide: Relative to control repertoires, HIV repertoires exhibited narrower CDR3 length ranges. Every time point showed a repertoire led by clones expanded before ART.

Sequenced material: unsorted PBMCs, taken 1 year after starting antiretroviral therapy. V is TRBV5-6 and J is TRBJ1-2; TRBD1 is a possible D gene (5 bases). The origin of this receptor is a man between 18 and 35 years old with HIV. CDR3 region: CASSPWTGGYGYTF. DNA for the CDR3: TGTGCCAGCAGCCCTTGGACGGGGGGCTATGGCTACACCTTC.